The clone carrying this TCR beta chain was picked up a small number of times. These data originate in a study of T-cell reconstitution after alpha-beta-depleted transplantation in children. The CDR3 loop spans 12 amino acids. V shed 3 bases and J shed 5 bases, with 7 bases lying between them. Unique molecular identifiers tagged the TCRbeta library. TCRdb re-called the PCR reads through MiXCR, storing one row per CDR3 protein. The sample contains a few hundred thousand distinct CDR3 sequences, 9% to 12% of which appear only once. The chain combines TRBV12-3 or TRBV12-4 with TRBJ2-5; D gene ambiguous. The specimen was PBMCs from the stem cell graft donor, collected from the stem cell graft. The receptor comes from a human donor who donated a stem cell graft to a child with acute lymphoblastic leukemia. The CDR3: CASSFRRETQYF. The CDR3 DNA follows: TGTGCCAGCAGTTTTCGAAGGGAGACCCAGTACTTC.